The sequence of this TCR beta chain was determined in a study of response to subunit inactivated influenza vaccine. Broader study findings: The authors proposed limited new T cell recruitment per seasonal influenza vaccination.

In its sample, this clonotype was seen many times. Its antigen is undetermined. From the RT-PCR reads, TCRdb called clonotypes with MiXCR, one entry per CDR3 protein. The repertoire includes 250,000 to 350,000 distinct CDR3 sequences, roughly 22% of them detected once, and around a tenth sits in the top ten. V dropped 5 bases and J dropped 2 bases, with 16 bases sitting between them. The V gene's germline CDR1 is SGHAT and CDR2 FQNNGV. This CDR3 has 16 residues. Source: PBMCs from blood, taken roughly 20 months after vaccination. The chain joins TRBV11-2 to TRBJ1-5; a possible D gene is TRBD1 (5 bases). The sequence came from a man aged 50-75 years who received an inactivated influenza vaccine. CDR3 DNA: TGTGCCAGCAGCCCCCGGGGGTTTAGGGGCAATCAGCCCCAGCATTTT. Amino acids: CASSPRGFRGNQPQHF.